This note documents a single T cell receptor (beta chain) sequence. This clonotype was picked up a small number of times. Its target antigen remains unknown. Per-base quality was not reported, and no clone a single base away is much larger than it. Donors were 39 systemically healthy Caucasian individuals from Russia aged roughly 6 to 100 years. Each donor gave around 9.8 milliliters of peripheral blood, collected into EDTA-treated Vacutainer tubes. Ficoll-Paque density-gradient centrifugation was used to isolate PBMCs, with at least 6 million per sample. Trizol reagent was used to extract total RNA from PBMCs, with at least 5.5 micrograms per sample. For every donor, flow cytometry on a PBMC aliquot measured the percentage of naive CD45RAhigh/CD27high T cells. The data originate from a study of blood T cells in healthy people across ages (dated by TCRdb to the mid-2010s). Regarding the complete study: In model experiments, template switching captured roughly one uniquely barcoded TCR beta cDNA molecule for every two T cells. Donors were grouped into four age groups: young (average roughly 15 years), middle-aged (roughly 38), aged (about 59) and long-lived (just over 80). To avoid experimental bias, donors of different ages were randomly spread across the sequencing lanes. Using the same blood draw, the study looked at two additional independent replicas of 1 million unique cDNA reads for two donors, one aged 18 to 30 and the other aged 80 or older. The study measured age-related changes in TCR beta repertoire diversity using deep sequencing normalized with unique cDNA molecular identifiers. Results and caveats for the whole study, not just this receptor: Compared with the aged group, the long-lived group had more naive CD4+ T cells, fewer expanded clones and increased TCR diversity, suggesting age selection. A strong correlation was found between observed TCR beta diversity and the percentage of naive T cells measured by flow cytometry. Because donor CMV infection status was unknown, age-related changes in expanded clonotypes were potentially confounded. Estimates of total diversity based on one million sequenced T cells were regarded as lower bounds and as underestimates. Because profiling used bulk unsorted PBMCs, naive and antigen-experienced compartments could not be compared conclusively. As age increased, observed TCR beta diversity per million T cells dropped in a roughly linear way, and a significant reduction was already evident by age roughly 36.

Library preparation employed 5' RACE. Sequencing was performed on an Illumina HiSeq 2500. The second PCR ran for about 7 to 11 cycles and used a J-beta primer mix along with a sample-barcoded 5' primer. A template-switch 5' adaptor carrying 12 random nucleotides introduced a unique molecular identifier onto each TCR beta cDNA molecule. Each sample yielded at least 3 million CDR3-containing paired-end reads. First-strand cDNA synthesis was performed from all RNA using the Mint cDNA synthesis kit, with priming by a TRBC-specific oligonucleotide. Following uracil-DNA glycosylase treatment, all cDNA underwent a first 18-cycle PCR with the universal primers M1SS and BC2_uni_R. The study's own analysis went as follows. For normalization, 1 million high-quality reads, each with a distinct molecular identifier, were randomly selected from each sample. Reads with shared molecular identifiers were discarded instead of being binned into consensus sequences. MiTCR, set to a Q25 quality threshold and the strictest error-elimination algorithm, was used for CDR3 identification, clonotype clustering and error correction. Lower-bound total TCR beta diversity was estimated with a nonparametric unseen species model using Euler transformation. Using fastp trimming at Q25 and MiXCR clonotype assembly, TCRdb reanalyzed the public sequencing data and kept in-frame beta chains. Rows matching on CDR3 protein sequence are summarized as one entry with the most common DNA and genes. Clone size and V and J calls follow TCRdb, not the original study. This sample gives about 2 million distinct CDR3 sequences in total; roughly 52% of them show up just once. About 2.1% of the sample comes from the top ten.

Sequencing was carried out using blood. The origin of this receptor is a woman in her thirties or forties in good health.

The CDR3 region reads CASSFLEGTEAFF. The nucleotides read TGTGCCAGCAGTTTTTTGGAGGGGACTGAAGCTTTCTTT. The sequence links TRBV12-3 or TRBV12-4 to TRBJ1-1; 5 matching bases give a weak D call of TRBD1. The germline ends are 10 bases apart after V is trimmed by 3 bases and J by 5 bases. Taken from cysteine to phenylalanine, the CDR3 has 13 residues. The read is trimmed to its CDR3 DNA, 39 bases read in frame from base 1.